Sequencing of this T cell receptor beta chain was carried out in a study of T cell changes during pregnancy in multiple sclerosis. Produced via immunoSEQ multiplex PCR; TCRdb's table is partial and in-frame only. The sample holds 20,000 to 25,000 clones, more than 70% seen once. The sample here was CD8+ T cells from peripheral blood mononuclear cells, taken before pregnancy. The clonotype was recovered from a female donor with multiple sclerosis, enrolled in a pregnancy study.

The CDR3 DNA reads as TGTGCCAGCAGTGAAGTAGCGGGAGGGCCAGATACGCAGTATTTT. Translated, it gives CASSEVAGGPDTQYF. The V and J genes are TRBV6-1 and TRBJ2-3; TRBD2 agrees at 11 bases. Unmatched junction bases numbered 1, after V lost 1 base and J lost 4 bases. Germline assignment: CDR1 MNHNS and CDR2 SASEGT. There are 15 residues in the CDR3.